This TCR beta chain originates from a study of blood T cell repertoires in COVID-19 (dated by TCRdb to 2020 to 2022). Regarding the complete study: The collaborator samples originated in the United States, Italy and Spain and spanned the acute and convalescent phases of COVID-19. The material from the prospective study consisted of cDNA or gDNA derived from T cells, B-cell-depleted T cells, or PBMCs. Subjects who had been exposed to COVID-19, were actively infected with it, or had recovered from it provided the deeply sampled blood TCRbeta repertoires that made up the dataset. The repertoires were released in a freely available public database intended as a resource for research on the immune response to SARS-CoV-2. The samples were drawn from the first 160 participants of the ongoing ImmuneRACE study and from 950 to 1,500 subjects provided by 6 global collaborators. Sample metadata almost always included a de-identified subject ID, COVID-19 status, age in years and sex. Where available, HLA class I and class II types were obtained from metadata supplied by the sample provider rather than from assay-based typing.

Each collaborating institution followed its own protocols to collect whole blood in K2EDTA tubes. For TCRbeta analysis, collaborators shipped samples as frozen whole blood, isolated PBMCs, or DNA extracted from either of those sample types. TCRbeta CDR3 regions were amplified from genomic DNA using the immunoSEQ Assay, a bias-controlled multiplex PCR. The published analysis was carried out like this. The number of nucleated cells in each sample was estimated from the amplification of reference gene primers within the assay. Sequence reads were collapsed and filtered to measure the absolute abundance of every unique TCRbeta CDR3 rearrangement. For each sample, productive Simpson clonality was calculated by taking the square root of Simpson's diversity index across productive rearrangements. TCRdb limited this immuneACCESS table to in-frame rearrangements with V and J called. A share of clones is missing; checked studies link under half to unresolved V genes, and the rest is unexplained. V and J calls and clone size are those listed in that table; D and trimming were worked out from the DNA. Present in this sample are some 180,000 clones, roughly 85% of which were seen just once. The top ten clonotypes cover 7.5% to 9.5% of the sample.

V is pruned by 5 bases and J by 1 base, leaving 2 bases of the junction without a gene match. The germline V gene (reference sequence) supplies CDR1 MNHNY and CDR2 SVGAGI. Reading from cysteine to phenylalanine, the CDR3 counts 15 amino acids. Only the CDR3 region is kept as DNA, spanning 45 bases read in frame from base 1. Study-level results and caveats: The amount of clinical and demographic metadata varied by source and participant and was provided uncurated.

Regarding this clone: What this receptor recognizes is not known. Per-base qualities were not stored, and no clone one base away is much larger.

This chain joins TRBV6-6 to TRBJ2-2, with TRBD1 matching 9 junction bases. The sequence was obtained from a woman in her fifties or sixties with acute or convalescent COVID-19. Sequenced material: peripheral blood. The CDR3 is CASSKTGGNTGELFF. The DNA sequence reads TGTGCCAGCAGTAAGACAGGGGGGAACACCGGGGAGCTGTTTTTT.